The 32 T cell receptor beta chains below were found in one sample sequenced in a study of T cells after yellow fever vaccination. One entry per CDR3 protein, called by TCRdb with MiXCR from the 5' RACE reads. The sample carries about 68,000 distinct CDR3 sequences, approximately 7% recorded once. The sample consisted of CD8+ T cells sorted from PBMCs, taken around 45 days after the first yellow fever vaccination. These receptors all stem from a man younger than 35 who received the YFV17D yellow fever vaccine.

This clonotype was seen ten or more times. This sequence joins TRBV25-1 and TRBJ2-5, with D tentatively TRBD2 (6 bases). With 1 base removed from V and 3 bases from J, the gap between germline ends came to 12 bases. Germline V lookup: CDR1 MGHDK, CDR2 SYGVNS. The CDR3 contains 15 residues. DNA of the CDR3: TGTGCCAGCAGTGAATTAGGTAGCGGAGAAGAGACCCAGTACTTC. This codes for CASSELGSGEETQYF.

In this sample, this clonotype turned up many times. The V call is TRBV12-3 or TRBV12-4, the J call TRBJ2-5; a possible D gene is TRBD2 (5 bases). Trimming removed 6 bases from V and 2 bases from J, with 16 bases in between. CDR3 length: 15 amino acids. Written as DNA, the CDR3 is TGTGCCAGCAGCCCTCCCGGGGTCCTACAAGAGACCCAGTACTTC. It codes for CASSPPGVLQETQYF.

This chain connects TRBV6-5 to TRBJ2-6, with unresolved D. V was trimmed by 0 bases and J by 2 bases, leaving 14 bases between them. The CDR3 totals 18 residues. The germline V gene encodes CDR1 MNHEY and CDR2 SVGAGI. The DNA for the CDR3 is TGTGCCAGCAGTTACTCGTTTGAGGTTTTTACTGGGGCCAACGTCCTGACTTTC. The encoded protein is CASSYSFEVFTGANVLTF.

The table lists this clonotype with a few counts. The chain employs TRBV5-1 and TRBJ2-2, with a weak D call TRBD2 (6 bases). Per germline, CDR1 SGHRS and CDR2 YFSETQ. The V end was cut by 1 base, the J end by 2 bases, with 9 bases between. This CDR3 is built from 15 residues. CDR3 sequence (DNA): TGCGCCAGCAGCTTGCAGGAGGGCAACACCGGGGAGCTGTTTTTT. Protein: CASSLQEGNTGELFF.

This clonotype was recorded many times. The chain links TRBV4-1 to TRBJ2-7; 11 bases agree with TRBD1. There are 15 residues in the CDR3. The germline V gene encodes CDR1 MGHRA and CDR2 YSYEKL. V shed 3 bases, J shed 2 bases, and the junction held 3 bases outside the gene matches. CDR3 amino acids: CASSQTDRGPYEQYV. DNA for the CDR3: TGCGCCAGCAGCCAGACGGACAGGGGGCCCTACGAGCAGTACGTC.

This clonotype was found a few times. The chain carries TRBV20-1 and TRBJ1-2; D is uncertain. This CDR3 is built from 12 residues. Trimming stripped 6 bases from V and 0 bases from J, with 8 bases between. Germline CDR1 is DFQATT and CDR2 is SNEGSKA (reference sequence). The CDR3 sequence: CSARTANYGYTF. CDR3 DNA sequence: TGCAGTGCGAGGACGGCTAACTATGGCTACACCTTC.

This clonotype was found a few times. The chain recombines TRBV3-1 with TRBJ1-5; D may be TRBD1 (5 bases). CDR1 and CDR2 (germline): LGHDT, YNNKEL (reference sequence). Trimming left V 3 bases short and J 3 bases short, with 9 bases between. This CDR3 has 14 residues. The CDR3, as DNA: TGTGCCAGCAGCCAGGGGGGATACAATCAGCCCCAGCATTTT. It yields the protein CASSQGGYNQPQHF.

This clonotype was seen ten or more times. CDR3 region: CASSQEFGVASYEQYF. The CDR3 DNA sequence: TGCGCCAGCAGCCAAGAGTTTGGGGTAGCATCCTACGAGCAGTACTTC. V gene TRBV4-3 combines with J gene TRBJ2-7; D is unresolved. V was shortened by 0 bases and J by 1 base, with 13 bases between the two germline ends. The CDR3 spans 16 residues. Germline V gene data show CDR1 as LGHNA and CDR2 as YSLEER.

This clonotype was detected only a few times. The gene calls are TRBV6-2 or TRBV6-3 and TRBJ1-2; D is undetermined. CDR1 and CDR2 from the germline V gene are MNHEY and SVGEGT. The germline V and J ends were trimmed by 8 bases and 2 bases, with 12 bases remaining between them. This CDR3 is built from 13 residues. CDR3 protein: CASSTTENYGYTF. The CDR3 coding sequence is TGTGCCAGCTCAACGACCGAGAACTATGGCTACACCTTC.

The chain carries TRBV5-1 and TRBJ1-1; a possible D gene is TRBD1 (6 bases). The CDR3 contains 15 residues. V lost 3 bases and J lost 0, with 12 bases in between. In germline, CDR1 is SGHRS, CDR2 YFSETQ. CDR3 region: CASSYTGHMNTEAFF. The CDR3 DNA reads as TGCGCCAGCAGCTACACGGGACACATGAACACTGAAGCTTTCTTT.

The rearrangement uses TRBV7-2 and TRBJ2-6; no definite D call. CDR1 SGHTA and CDR2 FQGNSA come from the germline V gene. The CDR3 has 14 amino acids. Trimming took 5 bases from V and 2 from J, leaving 7 bases between them. In nucleotides, the CDR3 is TGTGCCAGCAGCCAACCGACTGGGGCCAACGTCCTGACTTTC. Translating gives CASSQPTGANVLTF.

The chain recombines TRBV6-2 or TRBV6-3 with TRBJ2-5; D is possibly TRBD2 (5 bases). V lost 7 bases and J lost 1, with 13 bases in between. Germline lookup yields CDR1 MNHEY and CDR2 SVGEGT. This CDR3 is built from 14 residues. The CDR3 protein is CASTPEGAQETQYF. Written as DNA, the CDR3 is TGTGCCAGCACTCCCGAGGGTGCCCAAGAGACCCAGTACTTC.

This clonotype was seen a handful of times. This chain uses TRBV19 with TRBJ2-7, with D possibly matching TRBD1 (6 bases). V lost 4 bases and J 3 bases, leaving 10 bases between the germline ends. The length of the CDR3 is 13 residues. Germline CDR1 reads LNHDA; CDR2 reads SQIVND (reference sequence). As DNA, the CDR3 is TGTGCCAGTAGTAACAGGGTCAACTACGAGCAGTACTTC. It specifies CASSNRVNYEQYF.

The chain couples TRBV7-8 to TRBJ2-1; D ambiguous. The germline CDR1 and CDR2 sequences are SGHVS and FQNEAQ. Trimming took 5 bases from V and 8 from J, leaving 10 bases between them. The CDR3 has 12 amino acids. The DNA of the CDR3 is TGTGCCAGCAGCCCGGTTCAGTATGAGCAGTTCTTC. Its translation: CASSPVQYEQFF.

The sample holds many counts of this clonotype. The V and J genes are TRBV4-1 and TRBJ2-3; D is uncertain. Germline V gene data show CDR1 as MGHRA and CDR2 as YSYEKL. The CDR3 covers 15 residues. Trimming pared 6 bases from V and 0 bases from J, leaving 13 bases between. The chain's CDR3 is CASRDTTSSTDTQYF. The CDR3 nucleotides read TGCGCCAGCAGGGATACCACTTCTAGCACAGATACGCAGTATTTT.

This clonotype was counted many times. This chain links TRBV7-2 with TRBJ2-5, with 10 bases fitting TRBD2. CDR1 is SGHTA and CDR2 is FQGNSA in the germline V gene. V dropped 5 bases and J dropped 2; count of bases not matched to a gene: 5. The CDR3 has 15 amino acids. The CDR3 region is CASSLSGGTQETQYF. For the CDR3, the DNA is TGTGCCAGCAGCCTTAGCGGGGGGACTCAAGAGACCCAGTACTTC.

This clonotype is medium-sized in the sample. The CDR3 spells CASSETSGGADTQYF. The DNA for the CDR3 is TGTGCCAGCAGTGAAACTAGCGGGGGGGCAGATACGCAGTATTTT. The chain uses TRBV6-4 and TRBJ2-3; 13 nucleotides line up with TRBD2. The CDR3 totals 15 residues. Germline trimming cut 3 bases from V and 4 bases from J; bases unmatched to any gene: 1. Germline CDR1 and CDR2: MRHNA and SNTAGT.

Concerning this clonotype itself: A clone one base away is much larger, so this may be a read error. The rearrangement links TRBV15 to TRBJ2-7; a possible D gene is TRBD2 (5 bases). The CDR3 sequence is 14 residues long. Germline values: CDR1 LNHNV, CDR2 YYDKDF (reference sequence). The CDR3 region has the DNA TGTGCCACCGGCAGAGGGCTAGAGGGCTACGAGCAGTACGTC. This sequence encodes CATGRGLEGYEQYV.

There are a few counts of this clonotype. The V and J genes are TRBV7-2 and TRBJ2-1; no clear D gene. The germline CDR1 and CDR2 sequences are SGHTA and FQGNSA. The CDR3 has 15 amino acids. The V gene lost 1 base and the J gene lost 0 bases, with 7 bases spanning the gap. The CDR3 DNA reads as TGTGCCAGCAGCTTAGTGGTGGACTCCTACAATGAGCAGTTCTTC. Protein sequence: CASSLVVDSYNEQFF.

A few counts support this clonotype. V is TRBV7-9 and J is TRBJ2-1; no firm D call. CDR1 and CDR2 from the germline V gene are SEHNR and FQNEAQ (reference sequence). Trimming removed 1 base from V and 2 bases from J, with 6 bases in between. The CDR3 covers 14 residues. The CDR3 bases are TGTGCCAGCAGCTTAGGGCGCACCTACAATGAGCAGTTCTTC. The encoded protein is CASSLGRTYNEQFF.

CDR3 in DNA: TGTGCCAGCACAAACCTAGAGCACAACCTTAGCGGCTACACCTTC. This gives the protein CASTNLEHNLSGYTF. The chain links TRBV28 to TRBJ1-2; D uncertain. This CDR3 is built from 15 residues. V was cut by 7 bases and J by 8 bases, with 23 bases left in between. The germline V gene encodes CDR1 MDHEN and CDR2 SYDVKM.

Here the CDR3 reads CASSPLGVPRGNEQFF. For the CDR3, the DNA is TGTGCCAGCAGCCCCCTCGGGGTGCCGAGGGGCAATGAGCAGTTCTTC. The chain joins TRBV12-3 or TRBV12-4 to TRBJ2-1; possibly TRBD1 or TRBD2 for D (5 bases each). The CDR3 spans 16 residues. The V gene lost 6 bases and the J gene lost 6 bases, with 21 bases spanning the gap.

The V gene is TRBV4-3, the J gene TRBJ1-2; 7 bases are a match to TRBD1. Germline values: CDR1 LGHNA, CDR2 YSLEER. V trimming: 1 base; J trimming: 5 bases; junction bases outside the gene matches: 7. The CDR3 is 15 amino acids. CDR3 DNA: TGCGCCAGCAGCCAAGGCGGGACAGCGGCATATGGCTACACCTTC. This translates into CASSQGGTAAYGYTF.

This clonotype has at least ten counts. As DNA, the CDR3 is TGTGCCAGCATGCTAGGGGGCCACACAGATACGCAGTATTTT. Amino acids: CASMLGGHTDTQYF. The rearrangement joins TRBV27 to TRBJ2-3, with 7 positions matching TRBD1. V dropped 7 bases and J dropped 2; count of bases not matched to a gene: 6. The germline V gene encodes CDR1 MNHEY and CDR2 SMNVEV (reference sequence). The CDR3 runs 14 residues.

This clonotype was seen many times. The J gene is TRBJ1-1, the V gene TRBV15; TRBD1 matches at 8 bases. From germline, CDR1 is LNHNV and CDR2 YYDKDF (reference sequence). J was trimmed by 0 bases and V by 3 bases; bases with no gene match: 3. The CDR3 sequence is 15 residues long. The CDR3 loop reads CATSSGQGMNTEAFF. The CDR3 region has the DNA TGTGCCACCAGCAGCGGACAGGGAATGAACACTGAAGCTTTCTTT.

Ten or more counts support this clonotype. The V call is TRBV5-1, the J call TRBJ2-1; 9 bases line up with TRBD1. The CDR3 runs 16 residues. Germline V gene lookup returns CDR1 SGHRS and CDR2 YFSETQ. The trim removed 4 bases at V and 7 bases at J, leaving 12 bases unmatched. The CDR3 sequence is CASSPLWDRVMNEQFF. The CDR3, as DNA: TGCGCCAGCAGCCCCTTATGGGACAGGGTCATGAATGAGCAGTTCTTC.

In this sample, this clonotype turned up a few times. The V and J genes are TRBV11-2 and TRBJ2-3; TRBD2 matches 8 bases. CDR3 length: 21 residues. The V gene end was trimmed by 3 bases and the J gene end by 0 bases; junction bases not matched to a gene: 20. Germline CDR1 and CDR2: SGHAT and FQNNGV. CDR3 amino acids: CASSLIGSKHWRGASTDTQYF. CDR3 in DNA: TGTGCCAGCAGCTTGATCGGGTCCAAGCACTGGCGGGGGGCCAGCACAGATACGCAGTATTTT.

The CDR3 loop reads CASSRGFTAVSSYEQYF. In DNA form, the CDR3 reads TGCGCCAGCAGCCGTGGTTTCACAGCCGTGAGCTCCTACGAGCAGTACTTC. The chain combines TRBV4-3 with TRBJ2-7; D unclear. CDR1 and CDR2 (germline): LGHNA, YSLEER. The V end was cut by 4 bases, the J end by 0 bases, with 19 bases between. CDR3 length equals 17 residues.

At least ten counts were recorded for this clonotype. Here the CDR3 DNA reads TGTGCCACCAGTGGAGGGGAGCACACAGATACGCAGTATTTT. This codes for CATSGGEHTDTQYF. This chain joins TRBV24-1 and TRBJ2-3, with D possibly called TRBD1 or TRBD2 (5 bases each). The germline V gene has CDR1 KGHDR and CDR2 SFDVKD. This CDR3 is built from 14 residues. V gave up 5 bases and J gave up 2 bases, with 10 bases separating them.

The sample holds many counts of this clonotype. The rearrangement joins TRBV4-1 to TRBJ2-1; 9 bases match TRBD2. J lost 12 bases, V lost 3 bases, and 12 bases had no gene match. The CDR3 contains 15 residues. Per germline, CDR1 MGHRA and CDR2 YSYEKL. CDR3 in DNA: TGCGCCAGCAGCCACGGACTAGCGACGACTGATTGGCAGTTCTTC. It is translated as CASSHGLATTDWQFF.

This clonotype was seen repeatedly, ten times or more. This rearrangement joins TRBV6-4 to TRBJ2-3; a possible D gene is TRBD2 (5 bases). The CDR3 consists of 13 residues. Germline V lookup: CDR1 MRHNA, CDR2 SNTAGT. The V and J ends lost 6 bases and 0 bases respectively, with 7 bases between them. CDR3 region: CASSRTSTDTQYF. The CDR3 DNA is TGTGCCAGCAGCCGGACTAGCACAGATACGCAGTATTTT.

The J gene is TRBJ2-3, the V gene TRBV9; a possible D gene is TRBD2 (5 bases). The CDR3 is made up of 15 amino acids. CDR1 and CDR2 from the germline V gene are SGDLS and YYNGEE. Between the trimmed V and J ends, which lost 0 bases and 1 base, there was a span of 9 bases. The CDR3 coding sequence is TGTGCCAGCAGCGTAGCCGGGGATCGCACAGATACGCAGTATTTT. Protein product: CASSVAGDRTDTQYF.